Listed here are 8 T cell receptor beta chains from one sample, sequenced in a study of tissue T cells after allogeneic stem cell transplantation. Profiling relied on immunoSEQ multiplex PCR, and the TCRdb table lists in-frame clones only, not all of them. The table shows 20,000 to 25,000 clones, with roughly 70% occurring only once. Sequences were derived from tissue from the ileum, sampled at autopsy. These receptors all stem from a female donor of 60 years or more with lung cancer.

With regard to this clone: A junction end diverges from the germline sequence, so it may reflect a read error. The gene calls are TRBV2 and TRBJ1-5, with TRBD1 matching 10 bases. This CDR3 comprises 17 residues. The germline CDR1 and CDR2 sequences are SNHLY and FYNNEI. CDR3 DNA: TGTGCCAGCAGTGGGGGTCGACAGGGGGCTTTAAATCGGCCCCAGCATTTT. Its protein product is CASSGGRQGALNRPQHF.

The chain joins TRBV19 to TRBJ2-5, with TRBD1 matching over 7 bases. Germline trimming cut 3 bases from V and 5 bases from J; bases unmatched to any gene: 6. The CDR3 length is 14 residues. CDR1 and CDR2 (germline): LNHDA, SQIVND (reference sequence). The CDR3 DNA sequence: TGTGCCAGTAGTATGGTGGGACAGTGGGAGACCCAGTACTTC. It codes for CASSMVGQWETQYF.

This rearrangement joins TRBV28 to TRBJ1-3; 8 bases fit TRBD1. V lost 5 bases, J lost 0 bases, and 6 bases stayed unmatched. CDR3 length equals 16 residues. Germline lookup yields CDR1 MDHEN and CDR2 SYDVKM. The CDR3 sequence: CASSPGQASSGNTIYF. CDR3 DNA sequence: TGTGCCAGCAGTCCGGGACAGGCAAGCTCTGGAAACACCATATATTTT.

The V call is TRBV10-3, the J call TRBJ1-2, with 7 positions matching TRBD1. The length of the CDR3 is 18 residues. J was trimmed by 4 bases and V by 4 bases; bases with no gene match: 18. The germline CDR1 and CDR2 sequences are ENHRY and SYGVKD. The CDR3 loop reads CAISGSPGQTRSAYGYTF. DNA for the CDR3: TGTGCCATCAGTGGATCTCCGGGACAGACAAGATCTGCCTATGGCTACACCTTC.

By sample fraction, this clone is medium-sized. The chain has TRBV5-1 and TRBJ2-2; tentative D call: TRBD2 (5 bases). From germline, CDR1 is SGHRS and CDR2 YFSETQ. V lost 0 bases, J lost 5 bases, and 20 bases lay in between. The CDR3 covers 18 residues. The CDR3 coding sequence is TGCGCCAGCAGCTTGGCTCTTGTGCCCCTATCGGGAACCGGGGAGCTGTTTTTT. It codes for CASSLALVPLSGTGELFF.

This clone has a handful of counts. V usage is TRBV12-3 or TRBV12-4 and J usage is TRBJ1-1; no definite D call. This CDR3 contains 13 residues. Trimming pared 6 bases from V and 2 bases from J, leaving 10 bases between. The DNA for the CDR3 is TGTGCCAGCAGGAGTCTATCCAACACTGAAGCTTTCTTT. This sequence encodes CASRSLSNTEAFF.

The chain is built from TRBV7-8 and TRBJ1-1; maybe TRBD1 (5 bases). This CDR3 is 13 amino acids long. The V gene's germline CDR1 is SGHVS and CDR2 FQNEAQ. The V gene lost 5 bases and the J gene lost 10 bases, with 17 bases spanning the gap. The chain's CDR3 is CASSRGHLEVAFF. In nucleotides, the CDR3 is TGTGCCAGCAGCCGCGGACACCTTGAGGTAGCTTTCTTT.

The rearrangement uses TRBV15 and TRBJ2-1, with 9 bases aligning to TRBD2. Per the germline V gene, CDR1 is LNHNV and CDR2 is YYDKDF (reference sequence). This CDR3 is 13 amino acids long. The junction had 13 bases not matched to a gene; V was cut back by 11 bases and J by 11 bases. The CDR3 loop is CAVSGASGTQQFF. Here the CDR3 DNA reads TGTGCCGTCTCAGGGGCTAGCGGGACCCAGCAGTTCTTC. The full variable domain, rest sourced from reference TRBV15 and TRBJ2-1, is DAMVIQNPRYQVTQFGKPVTLSCSQTLNHNVMYWYQQKSSQAPKLLFHYYDKDFNNEADTPDNFQSRRPNTSFCFLDIRSPGLGDTAMYLCAVSGASGTQQFFGPGTRLTVL.